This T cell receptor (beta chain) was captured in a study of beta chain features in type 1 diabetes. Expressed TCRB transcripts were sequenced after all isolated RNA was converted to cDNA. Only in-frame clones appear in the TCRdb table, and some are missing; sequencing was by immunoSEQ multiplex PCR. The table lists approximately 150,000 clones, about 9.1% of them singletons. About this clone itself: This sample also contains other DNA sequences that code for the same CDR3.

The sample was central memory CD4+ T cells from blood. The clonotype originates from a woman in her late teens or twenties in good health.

The CDR3 region has the DNA TGCGCCAGCAGCCCAGACAGGGTCTATGGCTACACCTTC. It translates to CASSPDRVYGYTF. V is TRBV5-1 and J is TRBJ1-2; the match to TRBD1 covers 7 bases. CDR1 and CDR2 from the germline V gene are SGHRS and YFSETQ. The CDR3 loop spans 13 amino acids. V dropped 4 bases and J dropped 4; count of bases not matched to a gene: 4.